A selection of T cell receptor beta chains follows, all from one sample in a study of OX40 agonist ivuxolimab in advanced cancers. TCRdb's table, derived via immunoSEQ multiplex PCR, lists solely in-frame clones and lacks some. Here the sample spans over 50,000 clones, approximately 89% being singletons. The sample in question was CD4+ or CD8+ T cells sorted from blood, obtained in a trial of the OX40 agonist ivuxolimab. The receptors were sampled from an adult with an advanced solid tumor such as melanoma, head and neck, liver or kidney cancer. Both conserved end residues are part of each CDR3. The D gene is left open where the match is weak. The size entry is marked missing in some rows and otherwise reads once, few, many or a size class.

v_call: TRBV6-6
j_call: TRBJ2-7
clone_size: .
d_call: .
cdr3_aa: CASSYSESSYEQYF
cdr3_nt: TGTGCCAGCAGTTACTCGGAGAGCTCCTACGAGCAGTACTTC

v_call: TRBV13
j_call: TRBJ2-1
clone_size: .
d_call: TRBD2
cdr3_aa: CASSLISGRELDEQFF
cdr3_nt: TGTGCCAGCAGCTTAATTAGCGGGAGGGAACTTGATGAGCAGTTCTTC

v_call: TRBV5-1
j_call: TRBJ2-7
clone_size: .
d_call: TRBD2
cdr3_aa: CASRSTSGAAYEQYF
cdr3_nt: TGCGCCAGCAGGTCGACTAGCGGAGCGGCCTACGAGCAGTACTTC

v_call: TRBV6-1
j_call: TRBJ2-7
clone_size: .
d_call: .
cdr3_aa: CASSFPYEQYF
cdr3_nt: TGTGCCAGCAGTTTTCCCTACGAGCAGTACTTC

v_call: TRBV27
j_call: TRBJ2-5
clone_size: .
d_call: .
cdr3_aa: CASSFGSMETQYF
cdr3_nt: TGTGCCAGCAGTTTTGGGAGCATGGAGACCCAGTACTTC

v_call: TRBV10-2
j_call: TRBJ1-5
clone_size: .
d_call: .
cdr3_aa: CASSQGPFNQPQHF
cdr3_nt: TGCGCCAGCAGTCAGGGGCCTTTCAATCAGCCCCAGCATTTT

v_call: TRBV28
j_call: TRBJ1-6
clone_size: .
d_call: .
cdr3_aa: CASSLTTANSPLHF
cdr3_nt: TGTGCCAGCAGTTTAACAACGGCGAATTCACCCCTCCACTTT

v_call: TRBV11-2
j_call: TRBJ2-1
clone_size: .
d_call: TRBD2
cdr3_aa: CASSFGLAGGSSYNEQFF
cdr3_nt: TGTGCCAGCAGCTTCGGACTAGCGGGGGGGAGCTCCTACAATGAGCAGTTCTTC

v_call: TRBV10-3
j_call: TRBJ1-2
clone_size: .
d_call: .
cdr3_aa: CAISEEGGTYGYTF
cdr3_nt: TGTGCCATCAGTGAGGAGGGGGGGACCTATGGCTACACCTTC

v_call: TRBV19
j_call: TRBJ1-4
clone_size: .
d_call: TRBD1
cdr3_aa: CASSSRDRSNEKLFF
cdr3_nt: TGTGCCAGTAGTAGCCGGGACAGGTCTAATGAAAAACTGTTTTTT

v_call: TRBV28
j_call: TRBJ1-3
clone_size: .
d_call: .
cdr3_aa: CASSLPDNFSGNTIYF
cdr3_nt: TGTGCCAGCAGTTTACCTGACAATTTCTCTGGAAACACCATATATTTT

v_call: TRBV20-1
j_call: TRBJ1-4
clone_size: .
d_call: .
cdr3_aa: CSARAGAGLFF
cdr3_nt: TGCAGTGCTAGAGCTGGGGCTGGGCTGTTTTTT

v_call: TRBV7-9
j_call: TRBJ2-5
clone_size: .
d_call: .
cdr3_aa: CASIRRDETQYF
cdr3_nt: TGTGCCAGCATCCGCCGGGATGAGACCCAGTACTTC

v_call: TRBV27
j_call: TRBJ1-1
clone_size: once
d_call: TRBD1
cdr3_aa: CASSLSTGGFSEAFF
cdr3_nt: TGTGCCAGCAGTTTATCTACAGGGGGCTTCTCTGAAGCTTTCTTT

v_call: TRBV5-4
j_call: TRBJ2-2
clone_size: .
d_call: .
cdr3_aa: CASSTHPGELFF
cdr3_nt: TGTGCCAGCAGCACGCATCCCGGGGAGCTGTTTTTT

v_call: TRBV7-8
j_call: TRBJ1-6
clone_size: .
d_call: .
cdr3_aa: CASSSNRFSSPLHF
cdr3_nt: TGTGCCAGCAGCTCCAACAGGTTTAGTTCACCCCTCCACTTT

v_call: TRBV25-1
j_call: TRBJ2-7
clone_size: .
d_call: .
cdr3_aa: CASSVRGADEQYF
cdr3_nt: TGTGCCAGCAGTGTTCGGGGGGCTGACGAGCAGTACTTC

v_call: TRBV29-1
j_call: TRBJ2-3
clone_size: .
d_call: TRBD2
cdr3_aa: CSVEGGGYAGEIADTQYF
cdr3_nt: TGCAGCGTTGAAGGGGGCGGCTACGCGGGAGAAATTGCAGATACGCAGTATTTT

v_call: TRBV2
j_call: TRBJ1-4
clone_size: .
d_call: TRBD1
cdr3_aa: CASSGEQGTEKLFF
cdr3_nt: TGTGCCAGCAGTGGGGAACAGGGGACTGAAAAACTGTTTTTT

v_call: TRBV7-9
j_call: TRBJ2-1
clone_size: .
d_call: .
cdr3_aa: CASSLGDYEQFF
cdr3_nt: TGTGCCAGCAGCTTAGGTGACTATGAGCAGTTCTTC

v_call: TRBV7-8
j_call: TRBJ1-1
clone_size: once
d_call: .
cdr3_aa: CASSSRPRRNTEAFF
cdr3_nt: TGTGCCAGCAGCTCTAGACCCCGAAGGAACACTGAAGCTTTCTTT

v_call: TRBV9
j_call: TRBJ1-1
clone_size: .
d_call: .
cdr3_aa: CASSVAGAVTEAFF
cdr3_nt: TGTGCCAGCAGCGTAGCGGGGGCAGTCACTGAAGCTTTCTTT

v_call: TRBV5-6
j_call: TRBJ1-2
clone_size: once
d_call: .
cdr3_aa: CASSLDSGYYGYTF
cdr3_nt: TGTGCCAGCAGCTTGGACAGTGGGTATTATGGCTACACCTTC

v_call: TRBV6-5
j_call: TRBJ2-7
clone_size: .
d_call: .
cdr3_aa: CASSYSSGGRSYEQYF
cdr3_nt: TGTGCCAGCAGTTACTCGAGCGGCGGCCGCTCCTACGAGCAGTACTTC

v_call: TRBV7-9
j_call: TRBJ2-1
clone_size: .
d_call: .
cdr3_aa: CASSLAPRDNEQFF
cdr3_nt: TGTGCCAGCAGCTTAGCCCCAAGAGACAATGAGCAGTTCTTC

v_call: TRBV29-1
j_call: TRBJ2-7
clone_size: .
d_call: .
cdr3_aa: CSVEKESGSYEQYF
cdr3_nt: TGCAGCGTTGAAAAGGAATCGGGCTCCTACGAGCAGTACTTC

v_call: TRBV7-9
j_call: TRBJ2-1
clone_size: .
d_call: TRBD2
cdr3_aa: CASSPPVSGSPYNEQFF
cdr3_nt: TGTGCCAGCAGCCCGCCGGTTAGCGGGAGTCCCTACAATGAGCAGTTCTTC

v_call: TRBV14
j_call: TRBJ2-7
clone_size: .
d_call: TRBD1
cdr3_aa: CASSLRQGIYEQYF
cdr3_nt: TGTGCCAGCAGCCTACGACAGGGGATCTACGAGCAGTACTTC

v_call: TRBV9
j_call: TRBJ2-7
clone_size: .
d_call: .
cdr3_aa: CASSVVGGADPYEQYF
cdr3_nt: TGTGCCAGCAGCGTGGTGGGGGGCGCGGATCCCTACGAGCAGTACTTC

v_call: TRBV5-4
j_call: TRBJ1-2
clone_size: .
d_call: .
cdr3_aa: CASQEVAGLTYGYTF
cdr3_nt: TGTGCCAGCCAAGAGGTGGCAGGGCTAACCTATGGCTACACCTTC

v_call: TRBV4-3
j_call: TRBJ1-1
clone_size: .
d_call: .
cdr3_aa: CASSQEGANFEAFF
cdr3_nt: TGCGCCAGCAGCCAAGAGGGTGCCAACTTTGAAGCTTTCTTT

v_call: TRBV27
j_call: TRBJ1-6
clone_size: .
d_call: .
cdr3_aa: CASSLSLGSSSPLHF
cdr3_nt: TGTGCCAGCAGTTTATCCTTGGGCAGTTCATCACCCCTCCACTTT

v_call: TRBV4-2
j_call: TRBJ2-2
clone_size: .
d_call: TRBD1
cdr3_aa: CASSQAGQGRAGELFF
cdr3_nt: TGTGCCAGCAGCCAGGCGGGACAGGGGAGGGCCGGGGAGCTGTTTTTT

v_call: TRBV23-1
j_call: TRBJ2-7
clone_size: once
d_call: TRBD2
cdr3_aa: CASSQIIHTTAEGLAGKPYEQYF
cdr3_nt: TGCGCCAGCAGTCAAATTATCCACACTACTGCGGAGGGACTAGCGGGAAAACCCTACGAGCAGTACTTC

v_call: TRBV28
j_call: TRBJ2-3
clone_size: .
d_call: TRBD2
cdr3_aa: CASSLKPLPSGVTDTQYF
cdr3_nt: TGTGCCAGCAGTTTAAAACCCCTACCTAGCGGAGTTACAGATACGCAGTATTTT

v_call: TRBV6-4
j_call: TRBJ2-3
clone_size: .
d_call: TRBD1
cdr3_aa: CASSGTGNPDTQYF
cdr3_nt: TGTGCCAGCAGCGGGACAGGGAACCCAGATACGCAGTATTTT

v_call: TRBV7-8
j_call: TRBJ2-3
clone_size: .
d_call: .
cdr3_aa: CASSLGETGEPTDTQYF
cdr3_nt: TGTGCCAGCAGCTTAGGGGAGACGGGAGAGCCCACAGATACGCAGTATTTT

v_call: TRBV27
j_call: TRBJ2-1
clone_size: .
d_call: .
cdr3_aa: CASSLGRDSYNEQFF
cdr3_nt: TGTGCCAGCAGTTTAGGCAGGGACTCCTACAATGAGCAGTTCTTC

v_call: TRBV5-5
j_call: TRBJ2-7
clone_size: .
d_call: TRBD1
cdr3_aa: CASSTTGDYEQYF
cdr3_nt: TGTGCCAGCAGTACGACAGGGGACTACGAGCAGTACTTC

v_call: TRBV7-2
j_call: TRBJ2-5
clone_size: .
d_call: .
cdr3_aa: CASSQPNQETQYF
cdr3_nt: TGTGCCAGCAGCCAACCTAACCAAGAGACCCAGTACTTC

v_call: TRBV5-6
j_call: TRBJ1-4
clone_size: many
d_call: .
cdr3_aa: CASSLFSGRANEKLFF
cdr3_nt: .

v_call: TRBV28
j_call: TRBJ1-5
clone_size: .
d_call: .
cdr3_aa: CASRMGLYSNQPQHF
cdr3_nt: TGTGCCAGTCGGATGGGACTTTATAGCAATCAGCCCCAGCATTTT

v_call: TRBV7-3
j_call: TRBJ2-3
clone_size: .
d_call: TRBD2
cdr3_aa: CASSSGLASDTQYF
cdr3_nt: TGTGCCAGCAGCTCGGGACTAGCGTCAGATACGCAGTATTTT

v_call: TRBV2
j_call: TRBJ2-2
clone_size: once
d_call: .
cdr3_aa: CATGTSTNTGELFF
cdr3_nt: TGTGCCACCGGGACTTCAACGAACACCGGGGAGCTGTTTTTT

v_call: TRBV11-2
j_call: TRBJ2-1
clone_size: .
d_call: TRBD2
cdr3_aa: CASSFSPSSGSYNEQFF
cdr3_nt: TGTGCCAGCAGCTTCTCCCCTTCTAGCGGGAGCTACAATGAGCAGTTCTTC

v_call: TRBV4-1
j_call: TRBJ2-1
clone_size: .
d_call: .
cdr3_aa: CASSQVTSSKQFF
cdr3_nt: TGCGCCAGCAGCCAAGTCACATCGTCTAAGCAGTTCTTC

v_call: TRBV6-4
j_call: TRBJ1-4
clone_size: few
d_call: .
cdr3_aa: CASRFPGSWSEKLFF
cdr3_nt: TGTGCCAGCAGGTTCCCGGGCTCTTGGAGTGAAAAACTGTTTTTT

v_call: TRBV27
j_call: TRBJ2-7
clone_size: .
d_call: .
cdr3_aa: CASSSTSISYEQYF
cdr3_nt: TGTGCCAGCAGCTCCACCTCAATCTCCTACGAGCAGTACTTC

v_call: TRBV20-1
j_call: TRBJ2-1
clone_size: once
d_call: .
cdr3_aa: CSAGQGEQFF
cdr3_nt: TGCAGTGCTGGCCAGGGCGAGCAGTTCTTC

v_call: TRBV30
j_call: TRBJ2-1
clone_size: .
d_call: TRBD1
cdr3_aa: CAWNPGQGLNEQFF
cdr3_nt: TGTGCCTGGAATCCGGGACAGGGCCTTAATGAGCAGTTCTTC

v_call: TRBV7-9
j_call: TRBJ2-7
clone_size: .
d_call: .
cdr3_aa: CASSPTSFYEQYF
cdr3_nt: TGTGCCAGCAGCCCGACTAGTTTCTACGAGCAGTACTTC

v_call: TRBV18
j_call: TRBJ2-1
clone_size: .
d_call: TRBD1
cdr3_aa: CASSPRMGQGNEQFF
cdr3_nt: TGTGCCAGCTCACCACGTATGGGACAGGGGAATGAGCAGTTCTTC

v_call: TRBV6-6
j_call: TRBJ1-5
clone_size: .
d_call: .
cdr3_aa: CASSYALNQPQHF
cdr3_nt: TGTGCCAGCAGTTATGCGCTCAATCAGCCCCAGCATTTT

v_call: TRBV4-2
j_call: TRBJ2-7
clone_size: .
d_call: .
cdr3_aa: CASSLSAQAYEQYF
cdr3_nt: TGTGCCAGCAGCCTATCTGCCCAAGCCTACGAGCAGTACTTC

v_call: TRBV25-1
j_call: TRBJ2-4
clone_size: .
d_call: TRBD2
cdr3_aa: CASSESRLAGVIQYF
cdr3_nt: TGTGCCAGCAGTGAGTCTAGACTAGCGGGAGTTATTCAGTACTTC

v_call: TRBV5-1
j_call: TRBJ2-3
clone_size: .
d_call: .
cdr3_aa: CASQLGDTQYF
cdr3_nt: TGCGCCAGCCAGTTGGGAGATACGCAGTATTTT

v_call: TRBV19
j_call: TRBJ2-2
clone_size: .
d_call: .
cdr3_aa: CASSQTDVELFF
cdr3_nt: TGTGCCAGTAGCCAAACCGACGTGGAGCTGTTTTTT

v_call: TRBV5-4
j_call: TRBJ2-2
clone_size: .
d_call: .
cdr3_aa: CASSLWENTGELFF
cdr3_nt: TGTGCCAGCAGCTTGTGGGAGAACACCGGGGAGCTGTTTTTT

v_call: TRBV7-9
j_call: TRBJ2-1
clone_size: once
d_call: .
cdr3_aa: CASRGGTADEQFF
cdr3_nt: TGTGCCAGCAGAGGTGGTACCGCCGATGAGCAGTTCTTC